This T cell receptor (beta chain) was recovered during a study of T-cell reconstitution after alpha-beta-depleted transplantation in children. This clonotype occurred many times. V lost 2 bases and J 4 bases, leaving 9 bases between the germline ends. The CDR3 length is 15 residues. The germline gives CDR1 LGHNA, CDR2 YSLEER. For TCRbeta, the library was prepared with unique molecular identifiers. TCRdb analysed the PCR reads with MiXCR anew, one entry per CDR3 protein. The table has 200,000 to 300,000 distinct CDR3 sequences, approximately 12% seen once; the top ten hold roughly 2.8%. This chain joins TRBV4-3 and TRBJ2-6, with D unclear. This receptor was obtained from a human donor who donated a stem cell graft to a child with acute lymphoblastic leukemia. This specimen consisted of PBMCs from the stem cell graft donor, obtained from the stem cell graft. In nucleotides, the CDR3 is TGCGCCAGCAGCCAAATCCCTACAGGGGCCAACGTCCTGACTTTC. Translating it yields CASSQIPTGANVLTF.